This T cell receptor beta chain was profiled in a study of identical twins. Template switching (which added a universal primer site) was used, and cDNA carried unique molecular identifiers. From the 5' RACE reads, TCRdb called clonotypes with MiXCR, one entry per CDR3 protein. The table lists roughly 470,000 distinct CDR3 sequences, 14% of them singletons. On this clonotype itself: The antigen remains unidentified.

General study points: Cord blood's abundant beta clonotypes had fewer insertions, unlike memory repertoires. Donors were not followed over many years; analysis was cross-sectional.

V was pared by 11 bases and J by 3 bases, with 20 bases between. The V gene's germline CDR1 is MNHEY and CDR2 SMNVEV (reference sequence). CDR3 length equals 14 residues. The same data also contributed to another study, on yellow fever vaccine responses in identical twins.

V is TRBV27 and J is TRBJ2-7, with D unclear. Material: CD4+ T cells sorted from blood. The clonotype comes from a woman between 18 and 29 years old in good health. CDR3 DNA: TGTGCCCCGGCGCCCCAAATTTGCAGCTACGAGCAGTACTTC. Residues: CAPAPQICSYEQYF.